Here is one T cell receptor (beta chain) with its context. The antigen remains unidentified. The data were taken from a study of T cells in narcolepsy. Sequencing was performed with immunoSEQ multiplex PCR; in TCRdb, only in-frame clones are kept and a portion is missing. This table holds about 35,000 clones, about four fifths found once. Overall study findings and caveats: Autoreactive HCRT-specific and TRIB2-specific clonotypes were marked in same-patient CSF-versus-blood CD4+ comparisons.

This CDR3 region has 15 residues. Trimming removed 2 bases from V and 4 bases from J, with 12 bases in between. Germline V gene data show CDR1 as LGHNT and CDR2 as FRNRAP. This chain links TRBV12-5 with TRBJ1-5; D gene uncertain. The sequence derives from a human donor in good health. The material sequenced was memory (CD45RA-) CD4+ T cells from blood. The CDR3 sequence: CASGLYPPMNQPQHF. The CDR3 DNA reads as TGTGCTAGTGGTTTGTACCCCCCCATGAATCAGCCCCAGCATTTT. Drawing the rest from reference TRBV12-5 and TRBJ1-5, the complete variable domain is DARVTQTPRHKVTEMGQEVTMRCQPILGHNTVFWYRQTMMQGLELLAYFRNRAPLDDSGMPKDRFSAEMPDATLATLKIQPSEPRDSAVYFCASGLYPPMNQPQHFGDGTRLSIL.